This T cell receptor beta chain was obtained from a study of blood T cells in healthy people across ages. Whole-study results and caveats: The fall in TCR beta diversity per million T cells was roughly linear with age.

The germline V gene has CDR1 MNHEY and CDR2 SMNVEV (reference sequence). The length of the CDR3 is 14 residues. V trimming: 5 bases; J trimming: 5 bases; junction bases outside the gene matches: 8. The draw of peripheral blood yielded approximately 10 milliliters from each donor. Isolating PBMCs gave at least 6.5 million of these cells per sample. Details on this clonotype: Antigen: not known.

Primed by a sample-barcoded 5' primer and a J-beta primer mix, a second PCR proceeded for roughly 7 to 12 cycles. Using its own MiXCR run on the 5' RACE reads, TCRdb lists one record per CDR3 protein. The sample gives roughly 1,500,000 distinct CDR3 sequences, around 36% of which show up once; about 11% is in the top ten. The rearrangement links TRBV27 to TRBJ1-2, with 7 bases lining up with TRBD1. The receptor comes from a woman under 40 in good health. The sequenced sample was blood. CDR3 loop: CASSTGEVGYGYTF. In DNA form, the CDR3 reads TGTGCCAGCAGTACAGGGGAGGTAGGGTATGGCTACACCTTC.